Each of the 12 T cell receptor beta chains below was sequenced from the same sample in a study of vaccination and CD4 T cells after COVID-19. Sample treatment: roughly 10-day PBMC culture with coronavirus spike peptide pools or control peptides (ViraFEST assay). Antigen specificity for these receptors is unknown. The assay that was used to sequence DNA from cultured CD4+ T cells was the Oncomine TCR Beta short-read assay. In TCRdb, the PCR reads were re-called with MiXCR into one record per CDR3 protein. The sample holds 13,000 to 15,000 distinct CDR3 sequences, over 45% seen once. Sample: cultured CD4+ T cells from blood, taken after SARS-CoV-2 vaccination. These receptors were collected from a human donor with COVID-19.

This clonotype turned up a few times. The rearrangement links TRBV6-1 to TRBJ1-2; 11 nucleotides agree with TRBD1. This CDR3 has 13 amino acids. Losses at the gene ends were 3 bases for V and 8 bases for J; bases not matched to a gene: 2. Looked up from germline, CDR1 is MNHNS and CDR2 is SASEGT. CDR3 residues: CASSEDRGQGYTF. The CDR3, as DNA: TGTGCCAGCAGTGAGGACAGGGGGCAGGGCTACACCTTC.

V is TRBV20-1 and J is TRBJ1-1; 10 positions match TRBD1. The CDR3 consists of 15 residues. Losses at the gene ends were 0 bases for V and 1 base for J; bases not matched to a gene: 2. Germline values: CDR1 DFQATT, CDR2 SNEGSKA (reference sequence). The CDR3 sequence: CSARDRTGGNTEAFF. The CDR3 DNA reads TGCAGTGCTAGAGACCGGACAGGGGGGAACACTGAAGCTTTCTTT.

The J gene is TRBJ1-5, the V gene TRBV18; 7 nucleotides match TRBD1. The germline gives CDR1 KGHSH, CDR2 LQKENI. V shed 6 bases, J shed 4 bases, and the junction held 6 bases outside the gene matches. This CDR3 contains 14 residues. The CDR3 protein is CASSRDSPNQPQHF. CDR3 in DNA: TGTGCCAGCTCCCGGGACAGCCCAAATCAGCCCCAGCATTTT.

The genes are TRBV7-9 and TRBJ1-6; 9 bases are a match to TRBD1. V shed 4 bases, J shed 9 bases, and the junction held 7 bases outside the gene matches. This CDR3 comprises 15 residues. Germline V gene sequence: CDR1 SEHNR, CDR2 FQNEAQ (reference sequence). CDR3 region: CASSSGGQGFSPLHF. CDR3 sequence (DNA): TGTGCCAGCAGCTCCGGGGGACAGGGTTTTTCACCCCTCCACTTT. The full variable domain, completed using reference TRBV7-9 and TRBJ1-6, is DTGVSQNPRHKITKRGQNVTFRCDPISEHNRLYWYRQTLGQGPEFLTYFQNEAQLEKSRLLSDRFSAERPKGSFSTLEIQRTEQGDSAMYLCASSSGGQGFSPLHFGNGTRLTVT.

This clonotype counts as large. This chain links TRBV6-2 or TRBV6-3 with TRBJ2-7; 12 bases agree with TRBD2. Germline trimming cut 6 bases from V and 1 base from J; bases unmatched to any gene: 4. The CDR3 extends over 15 amino acids. Germline V gene sequence: CDR1 MNHEY, CDR2 SVGEGT. The DNA of the CDR3 is TGTGCCAGCAGACCCGGACTAGCGGGGTCCTACGAGCAGTACTTC. It translates to CASRPGLAGSYEQYF.

This clonotype was observed a handful of times. The chain employs TRBV12-3 or TRBV12-4 and TRBJ1-1; no firm D call. The ends were cut back, 1 base at V and 6 bases at J, with 9 bases in the middle. CDR3 length: 13 amino acids. Here the CDR3 reads CASSLGWEAEAFF. CDR3 in DNA: TGTGCCAGCAGTTTAGGGTGGGAGGCTGAAGCTTTCTTT.

This clonotype was seen more than once but under ten times. The chain carries TRBV2 and TRBJ2-7, with D possibly being TRBD1 or TRBD2 (6 bases each). CDR3 length equals 13 residues. V was shortened by 5 bases and J by 5 bases, with 13 bases between the two germline ends. CDR1 and CDR2 from the germline V gene are SNHLY and FYNNEI. The CDR3 reads CASSRDGGNEQYF. CDR3 sequence (DNA): TGTGCCAGCAGTAGGGACGGGGGCAACGAGCAGTACTTC.

The V gene is TRBV6-1, the J gene TRBJ1-2, with TRBD1 matching 8 bases. Germline-derived CDR1 and CDR2 are MNHNS and SASEGT. The length of the CDR3 is 13 residues. J gave up 6 bases and V 6 bases, and 6 bases lay outside the gene matches. The CDR3 DNA sequence: TGTGCCAGCAGCCTCGGGACAGGAGATGGCTACACCTTC. This sequence encodes CASSLGTGDGYTF.

The rearrangement joins TRBV7-3 to TRBJ1-1; no reliable D call. The CDR3 totals 13 residues. V was shortened by 5 bases and J by 6 bases, with 13 bases between the two germline ends. Per germline, CDR1 SGHTA and CDR2 FQGTGA. CDR3 sequence (DNA): TGTGCCAGCAGCCCAACCCCGGGCGCTGAAGCTTTCTTT. It yields the protein CASSPTPGAEAFF.

This clonotype occurred a few times. The chain combines TRBV15 with TRBJ1-2; 11 bases align to TRBD1. The CDR3 is made up of 15 amino acids. V was pared by 5 bases and J by 4 bases, with 6 bases of the junction left unmatched. Germline V gene data show CDR1 as LNHNV and CDR2 as YYDKDF (reference sequence). CDR3 sequence (DNA): TGTGCCACCAGCCTATCGGACAGGGGGCTCTATGGCTACACCTTC. Amino acid sequence: CATSLSDRGLYGYTF.

V and J are TRBV7-9 and TRBJ1-2; a weak D match, TRBD1 (5 bases). The germline CDR1 and CDR2 sequences are SEHNR and FQNEAQ (reference sequence). This CDR3 contains 13 residues. Between the trimmed V and J ends, which lost 5 bases and 4 bases, there was a span of 11 bases. CDR3 nucleotide sequence: TGTGCCAGCAGCCGCCGGGGGGGCTATGGCTACACCTTC. Translated: CASSRRGGYGYTF.

This clonotype has just a few counts. V and J are TRBV15 and TRBJ1-2, with D unclear. The CDR3 sequence is 16 residues long. V was clipped by 1 base and J by 2 bases, with 14 bases between them. Germline assignment: CDR1 LNHNV and CDR2 YYDKDF (reference sequence). The CDR3 here is CATSRGRDPVNYGYTF. DNA of the CDR3: TGTGCCACCAGCAGAGGACGGGATCCCGTAAACTATGGCTACACCTTC. The full variable domain, with the rest looked up from reference TRBV15 and TRBJ1-2, is DAMVIQNPRYQVTQFGKPVTLSCSQTLNHNVMYWYQQKSSQAPKLLFHYYDKDFNNEADTPDNFQSRRPNTSFCFLDIRSPGLGDTAMYLCATSRGRDPVNYGYTFGSGTRLTVV.